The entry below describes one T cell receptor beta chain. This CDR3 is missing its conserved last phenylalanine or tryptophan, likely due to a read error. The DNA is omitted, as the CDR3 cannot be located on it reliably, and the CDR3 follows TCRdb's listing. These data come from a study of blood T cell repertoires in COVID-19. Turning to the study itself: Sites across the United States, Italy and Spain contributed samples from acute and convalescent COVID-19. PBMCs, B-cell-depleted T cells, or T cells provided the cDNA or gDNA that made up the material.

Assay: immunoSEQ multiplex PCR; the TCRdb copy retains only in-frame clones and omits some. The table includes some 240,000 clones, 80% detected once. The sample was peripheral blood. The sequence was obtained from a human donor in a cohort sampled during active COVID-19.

The CDR3 region is CASSSSGGPYSL. This chain joins TRBV12-3 or TRBV12-4 and TRBJ2-7; the table's D call, TRBD2, has no DNA check behind it. A total of 12 residues make up the CDR3, ends included.